This is a list of T cell receptor beta chains from one sample in a study of blood T cell repertoires in COVID-19. Sequencing was performed with immunoSEQ multiplex PCR; in TCRdb, only in-frame clones are kept and a portion is missing. The table lists around 30,000 clones, approximately 85% of them singletons. The specimen was peripheral blood. All receptors derive from a human donor in a cohort sampled during active COVID-19. CDR3s include the opening cysteine and the closing phenylalanine or tryptophan. A D gene is named only where the DNA matches it firmly. Not every row has a clone size; where given, it reads once, few, many or a size class.

j_gene | len | d_gene | v_gene | abundance | CDR3nt | CDR3aa
TRBJ1-1 | 14 | TRBD1 | TRBV5-1 | - | TGCGCCAGCAGCCTGGACAGGCCGAACACTGAAGCTTTCTTT | CASSLDRPNTEAFF
TRBJ2-2 | 13 | - | TRBV7-6 | - | TGTGCCAGCAGCTTATCCGGGGCCGGGGAGCTGTTTTTT | CASSLSGAGELFF
TRBJ1-3 | 14 | - | TRBV19 | few | TGTGCCAGTAGTGTCCAGGGCTCTGGAAACACCATATATTTT | CASSVQGSGNTIYF
TRBJ2-2 | 20 | TRBD1 | TRBV27 | - | TGTGCCAGCACCAAAATGGGGACAGGGTTCGCGATCGTAAACACCGGGGAGCTGTTTTTT | CASTKMGTGFAIVNTGELFF
TRBJ2-5 | 18 | TRBD2 | TRBV7-3 | - | TGTGCCAGCAGCTTACCGGGACTCGCGGGGGGGCAGGTGAGGACCCAGTACTTC | CASSLPGLAGGQVRTQYF
TRBJ1-5 | 17 | - | TRBV19 | - | TGTGCCACCAATCCCACAGGGAAACCTTATAGCAATCAGCCCCAGCATTTT | CATNPTGKPYSNQPQHF
TRBJ2-3 | 12 | TRBD1 | TRBV12-3/TRBV12-4 | - | TGTGCCAGCAGTTACGGACAGGGTACGCAGTATTTT | CASSYGQGTQYF
TRBJ1-2 | 14 | - | TRBV19 | - | TGTGCCAGTATGGCCAACTGGCAGGGAGGCGGCTACACCTTC | CASMANWQGGGYTF
TRBJ1-6 | 15 | - | TRBV2 | once | TGTGCCAGCAGTCAGCAGGGGTCCTCGAATTCACCCCTCCACTTT | CASSQQGSSNSPLHF
TRBJ1-5 | 19 | TRBD1 | TRBV19 | - | TGTGCCAGTAGTATTTTACCGGGACAGGGATTTGGGAGCAATCAGCCCCAGCATTTT | CASSILPGQGFGSNQPQHF
TRBJ2-7 | 15 | TRBD2 | TRBV28 | - | TGTGCCAGCAGTTCGCATAATAGCGGGAGCTACGAGCAGTACTTC | CASSSHNSGSYEQYF
TRBJ2-2 | 15 | - | TRBV10-3 | once | TGTGCCATCAGTGGCAGTCAGGATAACACCGGGGAGCTGTTTTTT | CAISGSQDNTGELFF
TRBJ2-7 | 13 | - | TRBV30 | few | TGTGCCTGGAGCGGGCACCGGGGCTACGAGCAGTACTTC | CAWSGHRGYEQYF
TRBJ2-7 | 11 | - | TRBV5-1 | - | TGCGCCAGCAGAGGGAGCTACGAGCAGTACTTC | CASRGSYEQYF
TRBJ2-1 | 19 | TRBD2 | TRBV6-2/TRBV6-3 | few | TGTGCCAGCAGTTACTCGGGACTAGCGGAAGAAAGCTCCTACAATGAGCAGTTCTTC | CASSYSGLAEESSYNEQFF
TRBJ1-4 | 14 | - | TRBV29-1 | - | TGCAGCGTTGACTTCGAGGGATCGGGAGAAAAACTGTTTTTT | CSVDFEGSGEKLFF
TRBJ2-5 | 13 | - | TRBV5-4 | - | TGTGCCAGCAGCTTGGGGCGGGGAGAGACCCAGTACTTC | CASSLGRGETQYF
TRBJ1-1 | 13 | - | TRBV6-5 | - | TGTGCCAGCAGTACAGACAGGAGGACTGAAGCTTTCTTT | CASSTDRRTEAFF
TRBJ2-7 | 12 | - | TRBV7-8 | - | TGTGCCAGCAGCCAACAGTCTTACGAGCAGTACTTC | CASSQQSYEQYF
TRBJ1-3 | 15 | TRBD1 | TRBV19 | - | TGTGCCAGTAGTACCCCGACAGGGCCTGGAAACACCATATATTTT | CASSTPTGPGNTIYF
TRBJ2-5 | 15 | TRBD1 | TRBV27 | once | TGTGCCAGCAGGTCAAGGACAGGGAGAGTAGAGACCCAGTACTTC | CASRSRTGRVETQYF
TRBJ2-3 | 13 | - | TRBV6-5 | - | TGTGCCAGCAGTTCCCCCTCTTCAGATACGCAGTATTTT | CASSSPSSDTQYF
TRBJ1-1 | 11 | - | TRBV2 | once | TGTGCCAGCGGACTAGGGGGGGAAGCTTTCTTT | CASGLGGEAFF
TRBJ2-7 | 13 | TRBD1 | TRBV6-5 | - | TGTGCCAGCAGCCCGGGACAGGGTTTCGAGCAGTACTTC | CASSPGQGFEQYF
TRBJ1-2 | 14 | - | TRBV28 | - | TGTGCCAGCACCCCTAGGAGGGTCCCCTATGGCTACACCTTC | CASTPRRVPYGYTF
TRBJ2-7 | 13 | TRBD2 | TRBV5-3 | - | TGTGCCAGAAGCTTAGCGGGAAGAGGCGAGCAGTACTTC | CARSLAGRGEQYF
TRBJ1-1 | 13 | TRBD1 | TRBV9 | - | TGTGCCAGCAGCTCCGGGACAGGGCGTGAAGCTTTCTTT | CASSSGTGREAFF
TRBJ1-5 | 13 | - | TRBV30 | - | TGTGCCTGGAGTGTACAAGGGGAACAGCCCCAGCATTTT | CAWSVQGEQPQHF
TRBJ1-5 | 17 | - | TRBV19 | few | TGTGCCAGTAGGCCTCGGGGTCAGTTGTATAGCAATCAGCCCCAGCATTTT | CASRPRGQLYSNQPQHF
TRBJ2-1 | 13 | TRBD2 | TRBV7-2 | - | TGTGCCAGCAGCTCCCAGCGGGGAAATGAGCAGTTCTTC | CASSSQRGNEQFF
TRBJ1-6 | 12 | - | TRBV5-1 | - | TGCGCCAGCAGGACTGAAAATTCACCCCTCCACTTT | CASRTENSPLHF
TRBJ2-3 | 17 | TRBD2 | TRBV5-8 | - | TGTGCCAGCAGCTTGGGGCCCACGGCGGGAGATTTGAATACGCAGTATTTT | CASSLGPTAGDLNTQYF
TRBJ2-5 | 15 | TRBD1 | TRBV18 | - | TGTGCCAGCTCACTACTGACAGGGCCCAGAGAGACCCAGTACTTC | CASSLLTGPRETQYF
TRBJ2-3 | 17 | TRBD1 | TRBV7-9 | once | TGTGCCAGCAGCTTTCGGAGACAGGGGGTTAGCACAGATACGCAGTATTTT | CASSFRRQGVSTDTQYF
TRBJ2-2 | 17 | TRBD2 | TRBV28 | - | TGTGCCAGCAGTTTCTCGACTAGCGGGGGGAACACCGGGGAGCTGTTTTTT | CASSFSTSGGNTGELFF
TRBJ1-2 | 11 | - | TRBV29-1 | - | TGCAGCGTTGAAGAGGGGAGGAGCTACACCTTC | CSVEEGRSYTF
TRBJ2-1 | 12 | - | TRBV9 | - | TGTGCCAGCAGCGCCAGGAGGGATGAGCAGTTCTTC | CASSARRDEQFF
TRBJ1-2 | 13 | TRBD1 | TRBV29-1 | once | TGCAGCAGCCGGGACAGCTATAACTATGGCTACACCTTC | CSSRDSYNYGYTF
TRBJ2-7 | 13 | - | TRBV7-9 | - | TGTGCCAGCAGCCCGGGCAGGGCCTACGAGCAGTACTTC | CASSPGRAYEQYF
TRBJ1-1 | 13 | TRBD1 | TRBV12-3/TRBV12-4 | - | TGTGCCAGCACAACCACAGGGGAAACTGAAGCTTTCTTT | CASTTTGETEAFF
TRBJ1-2 | 15 | - | TRBV2 | once | TGTGCCAGCAGGGGCCAAAGGTTGCCTACGCTCGGCTACACCTTC | CASRGQRLPTLGYTF
TRBJ1-1 | 14 | - | TRBV6-2/TRBV6-3 | - | TGTGCCAGCAGACCTGCCAGGGTGAACACTGAAGCTTTCTTT | CASRPARVNTEAFF
TRBJ1-2 | 14 | - | TRBV2 | once | TGTGCCAGCAGTCCTATCGGTATAGGAGGCGGCTACACCTTC | CASSPIGIGGGYTF